The rows below give T cell receptor beta chains drawn from one sample of a study of PD-L1 blockade in urothelial cancer. This table comes from immunoSEQ multiplex PCR, and its TCRdb copy is limited to in-frame clones, with some not included. This table holds under 85,000 clones, around 93% found once. Source: PBMCs, taken around atezolizumab (anti-PD-L1) treatment. Receptors were obtained from a woman older than 75 with urothelial cancer. The CDR3 runs from the conserved cysteine through the conserved F or W. A D gene is named only where the DNA matches it firmly. Some rows have no size entry. The others give once, few or many, or a class for an expanded clone.

d_call | j_call | v_call | clone_size | cdr3_aa | cdr3_nt
TRBD1 | TRBJ2-3 | TRBV5-1 | NA | CASSPGTGTDTQYF | TGCGCCAGCAGCCCTGGGACAGGAACAGATACGCAGTATTTT
NA | TRBJ2-3 | TRBV5-5 | NA | CASSTRGSQITDTQYF | TGTGCCAGCAGCACCCGGGGGAGCCAAATCACAGATACGCAGTATTTT
NA | TRBJ2-7 | TRBV14 | NA | CASSHAIGKGVGRYEQYF | TGTGCCAGCAGCCACGCAATTGGGAAAGGGGTGGGTCGCTACGAGCAGTACTTC
NA | TRBJ2-2 | TRBV7-3 | NA | CASSSGAGELFF | TGTGCCAGCAGCTCGGGGGCCGGGGAGCTGTTTTTT
NA | TRBJ2-1 | TRBV7-9 | NA | CASSLGTGSYNEQFF | TGTGCCAGCAGCTTGGGCACAGGGTCCTACAATGAGCAGTTCTTC
NA | TRBJ2-1 | TRBV19 | NA | CASSIRGRDNEQFF | TGTGCCAGTAGTATACGGGGTCGGGACAATGAGCAGTTCTTC
NA | TRBJ2-3 | TRBV6-1 | NA | CASSEVRGTDTQYF | TGTGCCAGCAGTGAAGTAAGGGGTACAGATACGCAGTATTTT
NA | TRBJ2-2 | TRBV25-1 | NA | CASAPVHRTGELFF | TGTGCCAGCGCGCCGGTACACAGGACCGGGGAGCTGTTTTTT
TRBD1 | TRBJ1-1 | TRBV11-2 | NA | CASSLGQGAGYAFF | TGTGCCAGCAGCTTGGGACAGGGGGCGGGATACGCTTTCTTT
NA | TRBJ2-7 | TRBV10-1 | NA | CASRGNNEQYF | TGCGCCAGCAGGGGCAATAACGAGCAGTACTTC
TRBD2 | TRBJ2-5 | TRBV9 | NA | CASSVDPGGPGETQYF | TGTGCCAGCAGCGTAGATCCGGGAGGGCCGGGAGAGACCCAGTACTTC
TRBD1 | TRBJ2-1 | TRBV14 | NA | CASSPSKGAAYNEQFF | TGTGCCAGCAGCCCTTCCAAGGGGGCCGCCTACAATGAGCAGTTCTTC
NA | TRBJ1-3 | TRBV5-6 | NA | CASSQDRNTIYF | TGTGCCAGCAGCCAGGATCGGAACACCATATATTTT
TRBD1 | TRBJ2-2 | TRBV6-6 | NA | CASRPPTGQVTGELFF | TGTGCCAGCAGACCTCCGACAGGGCAGGTCACCGGGGAGCTGTTTTTT
TRBD1 | TRBJ2-5 | TRBV19 | NA | CASSIEGTGQEETQYF | TGTGCCAGTAGTATAGAAGGGACAGGGCAGGAAGAGACCCAGTACTTC
NA | TRBJ2-2 | TRBV5-1 | few | CASTSDKANTGELFF | TGCGCCAGCACCTCGGACAAAGCGAACACCGGGGAGCTGTTTTTT
NA | TRBJ1-5 | TRBV19 | few | CASSLQNNQPQHF | TGTGCCAGTAGTCTACAGAACAATCAGCCCCAGCATTTT
TRBD1 | TRBJ1-2 | TRBV19 | NA | CASTPKTGTANYGYTF | TGTGCCAGTACCCCAAAGACAGGGACGGCGAACTATGGCTACACCTTC
NA | TRBJ2-7 | TRBV28 | once | CASSLGGTGSYEQYF | TGTGCCAGCAGTTTGGGCGGGACCGGCTCCTACGAGCAGTACTTC
TRBD1 | TRBJ1-1 | TRBV5-4 | NA | CASSLEGAITEAFF | TGTGCCAGCAGCTTGGAGGGGGCTATCACTGAAGCTTTCTTT
NA | TRBJ1-2 | TRBV29-1 | NA | CSVDIGLEGYTF | TGCAGCGTTGATATAGGACTTGAAGGCTACACCTTC
TRBD1 | TRBJ2-7 | TRBV19 | NA | CATRRTGTYEQYF | TGTGCCACCAGACGGACAGGAACCTACGAGCAGTACTTC
NA | TRBJ2-3 | TRBV10-3 | NA | CAAKRDGDTQYF | TGTGCCGCGAAACGAGATGGAGATACGCAGTATTTT
TRBD2 | TRBJ2-7 | TRBV6-1 | NA | CASSEAEGSGRYEQYF | TGTGCCAGCAGTGAAGCAGAAGGTAGCGGGAGGTACGAGCAGTACTTC
NA | TRBJ1-6 | TRBV29-1 | NA | CSVSTGPNSPLHF | TGCAGCGTTTCAACAGGACCTAATTCACCCCTCCACTTT
NA | TRBJ1-1 | TRBV6-6 | few | CASRRDTEAFF | TGTGCCAGCAGGCGGGACACTGAAGCTTTCTTT
NA | TRBJ1-2 | TRBV4-1 | NA | CASSLADSYGYTF | TGCGCCAGCAGCCTCGCGGACAGCTATGGCTACACCTTC
NA | TRBJ2-7 | TRBV2 | NA | CASRRQGTSYEQYF | TGTGCCAGCAGAAGGCAGGGGACCTCCTACGAGCAGTACTTC